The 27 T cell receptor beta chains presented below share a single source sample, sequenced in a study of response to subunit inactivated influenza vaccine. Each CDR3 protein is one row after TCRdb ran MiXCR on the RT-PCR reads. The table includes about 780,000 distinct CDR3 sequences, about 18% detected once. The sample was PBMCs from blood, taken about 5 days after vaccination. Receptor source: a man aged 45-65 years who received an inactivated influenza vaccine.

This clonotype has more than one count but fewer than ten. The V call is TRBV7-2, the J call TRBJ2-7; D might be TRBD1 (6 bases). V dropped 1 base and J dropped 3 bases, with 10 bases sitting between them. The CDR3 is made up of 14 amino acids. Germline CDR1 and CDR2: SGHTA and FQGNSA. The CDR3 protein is CASSLDRAHYEQYF. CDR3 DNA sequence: TGTGCCAGCAGCTTAGACAGGGCCCACTACGAGCAGTACTTC.

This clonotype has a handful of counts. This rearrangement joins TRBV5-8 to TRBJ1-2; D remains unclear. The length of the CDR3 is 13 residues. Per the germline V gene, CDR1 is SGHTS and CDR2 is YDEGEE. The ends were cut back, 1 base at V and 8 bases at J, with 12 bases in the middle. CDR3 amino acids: CASSLSRAQGYTF. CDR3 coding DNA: TGTGCCAGCAGCTTGTCGCGAGCCCAAGGCTACACCTTC.

For the CDR3, the DNA is TGCAGTGCTAGGGGACAGGTTTACACAGATACGCAGTATTTT. Translating it yields CSARGQVYTDTQYF. The chain joins TRBV20-1 to TRBJ2-3; the match to TRBD1 covers 8 bases. The V gene's germline CDR1 is DFQATT and CDR2 SNEGSKA (reference sequence). The CDR3 consists of 14 residues. J lost 2 bases, V lost 3 bases, and 4 bases had no gene match.

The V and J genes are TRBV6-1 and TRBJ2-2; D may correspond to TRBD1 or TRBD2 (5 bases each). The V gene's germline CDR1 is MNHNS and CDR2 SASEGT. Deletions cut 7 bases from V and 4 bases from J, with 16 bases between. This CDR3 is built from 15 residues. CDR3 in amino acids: CASTRKPRGTGELFF. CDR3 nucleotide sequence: TGTGCCAGCACCCGGAAACCGAGGGGCACCGGGGAGCTGTTTTTT.

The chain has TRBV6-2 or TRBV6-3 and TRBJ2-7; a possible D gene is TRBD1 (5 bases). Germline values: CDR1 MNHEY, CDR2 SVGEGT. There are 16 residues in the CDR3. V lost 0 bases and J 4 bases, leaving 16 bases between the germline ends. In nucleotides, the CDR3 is TGTGCCAGCAGTTACTCGACAGCTCTTCCTTTTTACGAGCAGTACTTC. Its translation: CASSYSTALPFYEQYF.

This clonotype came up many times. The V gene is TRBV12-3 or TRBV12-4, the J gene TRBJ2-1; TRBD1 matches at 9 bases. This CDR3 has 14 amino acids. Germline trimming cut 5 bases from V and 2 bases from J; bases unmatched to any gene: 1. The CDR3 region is CASSRTGAYNEQFF. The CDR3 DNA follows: TGTGCCAGCAGTCGGACAGGGGCCTACAATGAGCAGTTCTTC.

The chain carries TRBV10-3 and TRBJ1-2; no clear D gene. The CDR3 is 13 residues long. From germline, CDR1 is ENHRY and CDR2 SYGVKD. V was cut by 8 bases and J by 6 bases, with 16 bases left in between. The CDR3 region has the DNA TGTGCCATCGGTTCTGGAAGTCGGGATGGCTACACCTTC. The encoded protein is CAIGSGSRDGYTF.

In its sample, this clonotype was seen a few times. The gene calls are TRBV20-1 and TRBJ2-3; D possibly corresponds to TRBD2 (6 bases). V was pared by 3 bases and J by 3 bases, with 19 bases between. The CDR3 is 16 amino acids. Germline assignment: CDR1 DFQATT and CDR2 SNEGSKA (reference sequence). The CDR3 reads CSARADYRGPTDTQYF. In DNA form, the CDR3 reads TGCAGTGCTAGGGCGGACTACCGTGGTCCAACAGATACGCAGTATTTT.

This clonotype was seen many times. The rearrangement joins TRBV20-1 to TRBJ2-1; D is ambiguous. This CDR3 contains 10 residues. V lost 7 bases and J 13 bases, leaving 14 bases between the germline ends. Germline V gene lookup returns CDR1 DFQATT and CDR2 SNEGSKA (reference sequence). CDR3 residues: CSVPASLQFF. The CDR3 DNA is TGCAGTGTTCCGGCCTCCTTACAGTTCTTC.

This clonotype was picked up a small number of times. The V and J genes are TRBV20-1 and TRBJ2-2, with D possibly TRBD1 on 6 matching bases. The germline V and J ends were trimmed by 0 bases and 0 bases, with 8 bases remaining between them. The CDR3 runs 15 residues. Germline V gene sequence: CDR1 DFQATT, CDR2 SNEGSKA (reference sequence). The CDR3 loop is CSARDGTTNTGELFF. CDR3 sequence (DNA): TGCAGTGCTAGAGACGGGACAACGAACACCGGGGAGCTGTTTTTT.

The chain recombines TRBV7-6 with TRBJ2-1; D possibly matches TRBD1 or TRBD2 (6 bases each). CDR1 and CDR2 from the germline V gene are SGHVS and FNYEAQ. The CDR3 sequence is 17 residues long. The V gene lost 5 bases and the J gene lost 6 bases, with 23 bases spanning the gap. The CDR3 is CASSPRWGARTPNEQFF. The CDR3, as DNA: TGTGCCAGCAGCCCGAGGTGGGGGGCCCGTACCCCCAATGAGCAGTTCTTC.

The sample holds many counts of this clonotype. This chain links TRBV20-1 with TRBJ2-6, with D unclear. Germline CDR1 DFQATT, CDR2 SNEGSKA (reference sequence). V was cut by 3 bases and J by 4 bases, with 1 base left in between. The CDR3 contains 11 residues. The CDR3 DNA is TGCAGTGCTAGCGGGGCCAACGTCCTGACTTTC. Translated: CSASGANVLTF.

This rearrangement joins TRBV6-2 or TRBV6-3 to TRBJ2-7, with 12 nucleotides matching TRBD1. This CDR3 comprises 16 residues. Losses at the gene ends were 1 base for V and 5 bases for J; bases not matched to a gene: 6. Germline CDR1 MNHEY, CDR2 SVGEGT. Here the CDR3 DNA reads TGTGCCAGCAGTTACTATCCCGGGACAGGGGGCCACGAGCAGTACTTC. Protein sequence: CASSYYPGTGGHEQYF.

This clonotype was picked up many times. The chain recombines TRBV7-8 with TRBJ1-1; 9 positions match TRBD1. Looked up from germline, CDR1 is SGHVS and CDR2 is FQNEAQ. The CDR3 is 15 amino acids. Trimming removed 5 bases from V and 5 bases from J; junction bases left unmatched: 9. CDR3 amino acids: CASSNPYRGRTEAFF. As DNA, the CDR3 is TGTGCCAGCAGCAATCCCTACAGGGGGCGGACTGAAGCTTTCTTT.

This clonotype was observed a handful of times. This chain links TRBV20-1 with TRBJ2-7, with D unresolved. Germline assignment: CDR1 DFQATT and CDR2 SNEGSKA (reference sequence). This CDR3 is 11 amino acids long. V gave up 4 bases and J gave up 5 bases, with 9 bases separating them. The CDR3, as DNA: TGCAGTGCTACCCCGTTGGACGAGCAGTACTTC. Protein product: CSATPLDEQYF.

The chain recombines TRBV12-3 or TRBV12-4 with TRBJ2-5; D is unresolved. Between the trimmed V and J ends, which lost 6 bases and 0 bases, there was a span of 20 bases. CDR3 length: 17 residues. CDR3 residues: CASSPLPVGVYQETQYF. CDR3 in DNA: TGTGCCAGCAGCCCCCTCCCAGTTGGGGTGTACCAAGAGACCCAGTACTTC.

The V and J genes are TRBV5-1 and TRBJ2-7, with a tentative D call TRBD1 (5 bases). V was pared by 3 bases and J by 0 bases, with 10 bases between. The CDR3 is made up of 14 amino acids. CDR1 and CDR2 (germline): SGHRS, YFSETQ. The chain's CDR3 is CASSSQGPSYEQYF. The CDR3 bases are TGCGCCAGCAGCTCGCAGGGCCCCTCCTACGAGCAGTACTTC.

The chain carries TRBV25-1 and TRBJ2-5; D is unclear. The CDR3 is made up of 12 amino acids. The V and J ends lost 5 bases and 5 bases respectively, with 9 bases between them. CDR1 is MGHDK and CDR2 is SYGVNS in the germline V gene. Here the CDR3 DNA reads TGTGCCAGCAGTAACTATGGTGAGACCCAGTACTTC. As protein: CASSNYGETQYF. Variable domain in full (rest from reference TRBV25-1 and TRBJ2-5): EADIYQTPRYLVIGTGKKITLECSQTMGHDKMYWYQQDPGMELHLIHYSYGVNSTEKGDLSSESTVSRIRTEHFPLTLESARPSHTSQYLCASSNYGETQYFGPGTRLLVL.

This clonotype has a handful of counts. The CDR3 bases are TGCAGTGCTCAGTCAGGCCCGAACACCGGGGAGCTGTTTTTT. Its translation: CSAQSGPNTGELFF. This chain joins TRBV20-1 and TRBJ2-2; D gene unclear. Trimming took 5 bases from V and 0 from J, leaving 10 bases between them. This CDR3 region has 14 residues. Germline CDR1 DFQATT, CDR2 SNEGSKA (reference sequence).

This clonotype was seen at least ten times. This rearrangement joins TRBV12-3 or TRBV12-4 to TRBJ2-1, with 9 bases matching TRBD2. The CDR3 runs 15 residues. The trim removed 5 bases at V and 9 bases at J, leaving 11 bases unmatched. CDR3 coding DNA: TGTGCCAGCAGTCACAGGGTTAGCGGGAGAGGTGAGCAGTTCTTC. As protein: CASSHRVSGRGEQFF.

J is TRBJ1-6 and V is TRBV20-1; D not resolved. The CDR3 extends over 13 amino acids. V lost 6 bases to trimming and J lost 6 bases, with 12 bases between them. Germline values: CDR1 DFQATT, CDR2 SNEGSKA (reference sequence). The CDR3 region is CSAKRTVNSPLHF. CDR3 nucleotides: TGCAGTGCCAAGCGGACCGTTAATTCACCCCTCCACTTT.

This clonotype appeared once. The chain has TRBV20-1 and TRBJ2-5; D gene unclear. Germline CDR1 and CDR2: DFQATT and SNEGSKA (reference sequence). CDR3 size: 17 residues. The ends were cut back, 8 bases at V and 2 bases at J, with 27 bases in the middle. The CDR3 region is CSSSPSGVSNRQETQYF. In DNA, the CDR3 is TGCAGTTCCTCCCCCTCAGGAGTAAGCAACAGACAAGAGACCCAGTACTTC.

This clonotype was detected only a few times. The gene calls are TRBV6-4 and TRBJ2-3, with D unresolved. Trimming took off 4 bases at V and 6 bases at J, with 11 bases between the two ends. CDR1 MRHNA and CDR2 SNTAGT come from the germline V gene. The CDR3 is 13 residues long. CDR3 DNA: TGTGCCAGCAGTGCTAGTTTTCGGGATACGCAGTATTTT. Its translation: CASSASFRDTQYF.

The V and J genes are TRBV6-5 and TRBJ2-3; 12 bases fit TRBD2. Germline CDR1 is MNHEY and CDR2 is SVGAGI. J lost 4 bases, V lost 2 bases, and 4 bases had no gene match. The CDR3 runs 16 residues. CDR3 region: CASSYGLAGGPDTQYF. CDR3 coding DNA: TGTGCCAGCAGTTACGGGCTAGCGGGGGGGCCAGATACGCAGTATTTT.

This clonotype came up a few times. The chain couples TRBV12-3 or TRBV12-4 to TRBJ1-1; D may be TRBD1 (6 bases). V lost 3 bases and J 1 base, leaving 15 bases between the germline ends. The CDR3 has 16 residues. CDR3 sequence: CASSFGPGEGNTEAFF. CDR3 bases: TGTGCCAGCAGTTTCGGTCCAGGGGAGGGGAACACTGAAGCTTTCTTT.

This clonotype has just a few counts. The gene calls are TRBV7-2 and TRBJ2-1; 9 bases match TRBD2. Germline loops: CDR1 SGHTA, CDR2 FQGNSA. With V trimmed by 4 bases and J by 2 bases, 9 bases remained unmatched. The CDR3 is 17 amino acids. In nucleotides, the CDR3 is TGTGCCAGCAGCTACGATGCTGCGGGGGGGACCTACAATGAGCAGTTCTTC. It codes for CASSYDAAGGTYNEQFF.

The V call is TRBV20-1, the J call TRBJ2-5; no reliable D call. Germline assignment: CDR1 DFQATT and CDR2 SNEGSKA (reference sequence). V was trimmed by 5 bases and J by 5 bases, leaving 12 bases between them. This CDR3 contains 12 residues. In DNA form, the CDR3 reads TGCAGTGCTTTCCAGTCTCAGGAGACCCAGTACTTC. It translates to CSAFQSQETQYF.